This TCR beta chain derives from a study of CD4 T cells in relation to SARS-CoV-2 and coronaviruses (TCRdb year 2021). About the study as a whole: In the ViraFEST assay, PBMCs were grown with antigen for approximately 11 days, and TCR beta CDR3s were then sequenced to identify antigen-specific clonal expansions. Expansion assays from other donors in the study were sequenced with a different, Illumina-based TCR-beta assay. At the level of individual TCR clonotypes, the study measured memory CD4+ T cell crossreactivity between SARS-CoV-2 spike protein and common cold coronavirus spike proteins. An HIV-1 Nef peptide pool or a no-peptide culture served as the negative reference condition. The Adaptive Biotechnologies TCR-sequencing kit was used for samples from a few pre-COVID donors and for the naive versus memory experiments, whereas the other data were Illumina-based. Patient-derived lymphoblastoid cell lines were used to map the HLA restriction of shared crossreactive spike epitopes. The research as a whole found: The study was limited by small numbers of patients and tested TCRs. Since the crossreactivity analysis centred on spike protein, crossreactivity against other viral proteins was not assessed. Because no donor provided both pre-pandemic and post-infection samples, tracing the source of pre-existing responses was limited. Compared with monoreactive clones, crossreactive clones had significantly weaker SARS-CoV-2-driven expansion, a result consistent with antigenic imprinting. Approximately 69% of donors had memory CD4+ clonotypes that crossrecognized SARS-CoV-2 and at least one common cold coronavirus spike.

Regarding this clone: Its specific antigen is unknown. No much larger clone is present one base from it, and per-base qualities are unavailable.

The method was the immunoSEQ multiplex PCR assay. In the paper's pipeline: Preprocessing removed nonproductive sequences and CDR3s not starting with C, not ending with F or W, or shorter than 7 amino acids. Antigen-specific clonotypes were called with the MANAFEST web app on the basis of expansion relative to the reference and to other culture wells. A clone counted as positive if significantly expanded in 2 of 3 replicate wells versus the reference culture at FDR below 0.05. For a clone to be considered positive, significant expansion relative to all other tandem wells and an odds ratio above 5 were also required. CDR3 homology was measured as pairwise Levenshtein distance, computed with the stringdist R package after trimming three terminal residues from each end. In TCRdb, the immuneACCESS table is reduced to in-frame sequences with V and J assigned. These tables do not hold every clone; where another copy was compared, an unresolved V gene accounts for under half, and the others remain unexplained. The DNA gave D and trimming, while V, J and clone size come from that table. This sample gives about 16,000 clones in total; over 80% of them show up just once. The ten largest make up roughly 39% of the sample.

CD4+ T cells from unexposed donors were collected before the COVID-19 pandemic (2011-2018). After 10 days of culture, CD4+ T cells were isolated with the EasySep CD4+ T cell isolation kit. As cell numbers permitted, CD4+ T cells from unexposed donors were tested for reactivity to SARS-CoV-2 S and N and to four common cold coronavirus spike pools. Each well received about 2 million PBMCs, cultured in IMDM supplemented with around 4.7% human AB serum and around 9 IU/ml IL-2. Half of the culture medium was replaced with fresh IL-2-containing medium on days 3 and 7. Triplicate replicate wells were generally used for each peptide culture condition. Leukapheresis product for the unexposed donors was bought commercially. Ficoll-Paque PLUS gradient centrifugation was used to isolate PBMCs from leukapheresis product or whole blood. PBMCs were either cryopreserved at -140 degrees C or used fresh in the expansion assay. The QIAamp Micro DNA Kit was used to extract genomic DNA from the CD4+ T cells.

CDR1 and CDR2 are read off the germline V gene as SGHRS and YFSETQ. V drops 4 bases and J drops 0 bases, leaving 22 bases in between. There are 18 amino acids in the CDR3, from cysteine to phenylalanine inclusive. The only DNA kept is the CDR3, 54 bases in frame from the first base. Sample: CD4+ T cells from PBMCs, cultured in vitro. Recombination joined TRBV5-1 with TRBJ1-1, with the identity of the D gene unclear. The clonotype comes from a human donor in good health. The DNA sequence is TGCGCCAGCAGCCCAGGACCTAGAGGGCTGAGCATGAACACTGAAGCTTTCTTT. Translated, this gives CASSPGPRGLSMNTEAFF.